This T cell receptor (beta chain) emerged from a study of blood T cell repertoires in COVID-19. Germline V CDR1 and CDR2: MNHEY, SVGEGT. This CDR3 has 17 residues. V was clipped by 3 bases and J by 2 bases; unmatched bases: 12. The assay was immunoSEQ multiplex PCR, and TCRdb's table has in-frame clones only and misses some. The sample lists around 250,000 clones; roughly 90% were seen once. Specimen: PBMCs or T cells enriched from blood (not recorded which). The chain links TRBV6-2 or TRBV6-3 to TRBJ2-7; the match to TRBD1 covers 8 bases. The source of this sequence is a man in his forties or fifties who had been exposed to COVID-19. CDR3 loop: CASSYGYQGQVTYEQYF. The CDR3 DNA sequence: TGTGCCAGCAGTTATGGTTACCAGGGACAGGTCACCTACGAGCAGTACTTC.